This T cell receptor (beta chain) was sequenced in a study of T cell repertoires in aging, cancer and after chemotherapy. Study-wide background: Repeat sampling of healthy donors over several months to years showed clear clonal overlap. About 8.8 million TCR reads were in the whole dataset.

TCR beta rearrangements were amplified from peripheral blood genomic DNA. The CDR3 contains 15 residues. After removal of 6 bases from V and 2 bases from J, the junction contained 6 bases not matched to a gene. Germline CDR1 and CDR2: SGHVS and FNYEAQ. TRB rearrangements spanning V, D and J were amplified using mixed TRB-A/B primers. TCRdb used MiXCR to reprocess the multiplex PCR reads, holding one entry per CDR3 protein. Of thousands of distinct CDR3 sequences in the sample, approximately 30% were seen once. Study-wide findings and caveats: The repertoire data cannot show anything about immunological memory following chemotherapy.

This clonotype was seen a few times. Its antigen remains unidentified. Sequencing was carried out using blood. The V gene is TRBV7-6, the J gene TRBJ2-2; 7 positions agree with TRBD2. The source is a human donor in good health. CDR3 residues: CASSASGVNTGELFF. CDR3 nucleotide sequence: TGTGCCAGCAGTGCCAGCGGGGTCAACACCGGGGAGCTGTTTTTT. Full variable domain (remainder filled in from reference TRBV7-6 and TRBJ2-2): GAGVSQSPRYKVTKRGQDVALRCDPISGHVSLYWYRQALGQGPEFLTYFNYEAQQDKSGLPNDRFSAERPEGSISTLTIQRTEQRDSAMYRCASSASGVNTGELFFGEGSRLTVL.